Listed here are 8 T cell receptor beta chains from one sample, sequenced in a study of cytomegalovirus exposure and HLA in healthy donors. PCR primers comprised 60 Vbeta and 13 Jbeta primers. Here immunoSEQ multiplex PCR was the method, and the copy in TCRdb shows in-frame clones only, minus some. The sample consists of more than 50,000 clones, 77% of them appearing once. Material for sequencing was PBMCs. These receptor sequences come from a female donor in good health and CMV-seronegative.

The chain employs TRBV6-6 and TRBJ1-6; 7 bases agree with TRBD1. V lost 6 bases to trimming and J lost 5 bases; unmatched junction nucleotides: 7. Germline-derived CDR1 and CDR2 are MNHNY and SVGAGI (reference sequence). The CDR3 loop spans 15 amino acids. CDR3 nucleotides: TGTGCCAGCAGGTTAACGGGACAGAATAATTCACCCCTCCACTTT. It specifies CASRLTGQNNSPLHF.

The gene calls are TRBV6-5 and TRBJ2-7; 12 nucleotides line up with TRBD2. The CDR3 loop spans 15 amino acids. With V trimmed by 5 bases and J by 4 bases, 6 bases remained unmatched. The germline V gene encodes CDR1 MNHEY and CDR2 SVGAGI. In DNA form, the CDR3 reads TGTGCCAGCAGTCCGACTAGCGGGAGAGGTTACGAGCAGTACTTC. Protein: CASSPTSGRGYEQYF.

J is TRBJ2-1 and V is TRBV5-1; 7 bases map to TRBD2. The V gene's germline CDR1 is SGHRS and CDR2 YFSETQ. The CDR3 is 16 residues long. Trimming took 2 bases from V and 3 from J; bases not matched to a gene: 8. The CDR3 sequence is CASSLKLASFYNEQFF. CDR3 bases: TGCGCCAGCAGCTTAAAACTAGCGAGTTTCTACAATGAGCAGTTCTTC.

CDR3 DNA sequence: TGTGCCAGCTCACCTAACAGGGCAGGCGGGGAGCTGTTTTTT. It encodes CASSPNRAGGELFF. The chain recombines TRBV18 with TRBJ2-2, with D tentatively TRBD1 (6 bases). The germline V gene has CDR1 KGHSH and CDR2 LQKENI. The V end was cut by 3 bases, the J end by 7 bases, with 12 bases between. The CDR3 is 14 amino acids.

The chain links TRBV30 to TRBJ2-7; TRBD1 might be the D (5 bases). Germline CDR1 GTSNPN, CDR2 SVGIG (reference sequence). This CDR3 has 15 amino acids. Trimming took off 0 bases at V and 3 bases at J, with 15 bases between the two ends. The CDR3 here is CAWSVQGVEFYEQYF. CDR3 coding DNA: TGTGCCTGGAGTGTACAAGGGGTGGAATTCTACGAGCAGTACTTC.

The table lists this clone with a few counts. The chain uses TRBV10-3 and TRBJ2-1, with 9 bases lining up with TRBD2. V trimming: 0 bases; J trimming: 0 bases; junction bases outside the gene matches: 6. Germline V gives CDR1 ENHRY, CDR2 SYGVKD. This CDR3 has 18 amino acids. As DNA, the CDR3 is TGTGCCATCAGTGAGTCCATAGCGGGGGTTGGCTCCTACAATGAGCAGTTCTTC. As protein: CAISESIAGVGSYNEQFF.

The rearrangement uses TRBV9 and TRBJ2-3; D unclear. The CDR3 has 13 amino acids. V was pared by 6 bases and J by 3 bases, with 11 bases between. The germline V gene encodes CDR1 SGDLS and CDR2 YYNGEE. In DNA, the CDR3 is TGTGCCAGCAATCTAATACTTACAGATACGCAGTATTTT. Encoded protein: CASNLILTDTQYF.

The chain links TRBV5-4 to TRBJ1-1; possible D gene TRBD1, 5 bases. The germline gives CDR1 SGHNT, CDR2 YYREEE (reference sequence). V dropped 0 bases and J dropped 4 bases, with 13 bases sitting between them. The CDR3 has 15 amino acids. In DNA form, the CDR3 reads TGTGCCAGCAGCTTGGGGGACTGGCGGGGCACTGAAGCTTTCTTT. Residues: CASSLGDWRGTEAFF.